This T cell receptor (beta chain) was captured in a study of T-cell memory formation after mild COVID-19. Germline CDR1 DFQATT, CDR2 SNEGSKA (reference sequence). The ends were cut back, 3 bases at V and 4 bases at J, with 3 bases in the middle. This CDR3 is 10 amino acids long. Study-wide results and caveats: The study found balanced CD4/CD8 in clones contracting day 15 to 85 and a CD4+ lean in later expanders.

Details on this clonotype: Its cognate antigen is unknown.

From 5'RACE with constant-segment primers came TCR alpha and TCR beta cDNA libraries that carried sample barcodes and UMIs. Using its own MiXCR run on the 5' RACE reads, TCRdb lists one record per CDR3 protein. Of more than 300,000 distinct CDR3 sequences in the sample, roughly 15% were seen once. The chain couples TRBV20-1 to TRBJ1-1; D is unresolved. This TCR derives from a man between 18 and 35 years old who had mild COVID-19 (a few samples of this study predate the infection). Cell type and time point are not known. Sequenced: PBMCs or a T cell subset sorted from them (not recorded which). The CDR3 loop reads CSASITEAFF. In nucleotides, the CDR3 is TGCAGTGCTAGTATCACTGAAGCTTTCTTT.